This T cell receptor (beta chain) was sequenced in a study of early T cells in non-severe SARS-CoV-2 infection. V lost 7 bases to trimming and J lost 4 bases, with 14 bases between them. This CDR3 has 14 residues. Germline CDR1 and CDR2: SNHLY and FYNNEI. In its sample, this clonotype was seen many times. TCRdb called the 5' RACE reads again in MiXCR, with one record for every CDR3 protein. The profile covers tens of thousands of distinct CDR3 sequences, with less than 9.5% appearing a single time and around 3.7% taken by the ten largest. The genes are TRBV2 and TRBJ2-1; D not certain. This clonotype was obtained from an adult who was a healthcare worker with PCR-confirmed SARS-CoV-2 infection or an uninfected control (not recorded which). The starting material was whole blood, obtained at baseline. CDR3 amino acids: CASTTAMGYNEQFF. CDR3 bases: TGTGCCAGCACCACGGCTATGGGGTACAATGAGCAGTTCTTC.